A single sample gave rise to the 17 T cell receptor beta chains below, sequenced in a study of blood T cells in healthy people across ages. A J-beta primer mix and a sample-barcoded 5' primer were used in a second PCR of roughly 6 to 11 cycles. A single record per CDR3 protein comes from TCRdb applying MiXCR to the 5' RACE reads. The table records 1.5 million to 1.9 million distinct CDR3 sequences, approximately 43% of them present only once. The sample taken for sequencing was blood. Receptors originate from a woman under 30 in good health.

The chain has TRBV27 and TRBJ2-3; 10 bases map to TRBD2. V was clipped by 5 bases and J by 4 bases; unmatched bases: 9. This CDR3 comprises 16 residues. Per the germline V gene, CDR1 is MNHEY and CDR2 is SMNVEV (reference sequence). DNA for the CDR3: TGTGCCAGCAGTCCGCCGGGACTAGCGATCGCAGATACGCAGTATTTT. This encodes CASSPPGLAIADTQYF.

This clonotype was recorded a few times. J is TRBJ2-1 and V is TRBV6-6; D might be TRBD1 (6 bases). The CDR3 sequence is 14 residues long. Trimming shortened V by 6 bases and J by 3 bases, and 12 bases separated the two germline ends. The V gene's germline CDR1 is MNHNY and CDR2 SVGAGI (reference sequence). CDR3 protein: CASSGQPGYNEQFF. CDR3 DNA: TGTGCCAGCAGCGGACAGCCAGGCTACAATGAGCAGTTCTTC.

This chain connects TRBV9 to TRBJ2-7; no definite D call. The CDR3 is made up of 16 amino acids. Germline values: CDR1 SGDLS, CDR2 YYNGEE. Trimming pared 0 bases from V and 3 bases from J, leaving 16 bases between. The CDR3 reads CASSVEAERRNYEQYF. The CDR3, as DNA: TGTGCCAGCAGCGTAGAGGCAGAGCGTAGGAACTACGAGCAGTACTTC.

CDR3 coding DNA: TGCGCCAGCAGCTTGGCCCCCCAGCGGGACTATGGCTACACCTTC. This translates into CASSLAPQRDYGYTF. This rearrangement joins TRBV5-1 to TRBJ1-2; D gene unclear. The germline gives CDR1 SGHRS, CDR2 YFSETQ. V dropped 0 bases and J dropped 3 bases, with 12 bases sitting between them. The CDR3 covers 15 residues.

The chain uses TRBV6-1 and TRBJ2-5; D is possibly TRBD1 (6 bases). The V end lost 1 base, the J end lost 10 bases, and 7 bases lay between the germline ends. The CDR3 has 11 residues. Germline CDR1 MNHNS, CDR2 SASEGT. The chain's CDR3 is CASSEGRGQYF. The CDR3 nucleotides are TGTGCCAGCAGTGAAGGCAGGGGCCAGTACTTC.

Many counts were recorded for this clonotype. The CDR3 region has the DNA TGTGCCAGCAGCCCCGGGACCGGCCCCTACAATGAGCAGTTCTTC. It is translated as CASSPGTGPYNEQFF. This chain uses TRBV12-3 or TRBV12-4 with TRBJ2-1; D may correspond to TRBD1 or TRBD2 (5 bases each). V dropped 6 bases and J dropped 2 bases, with 14 bases sitting between them. There are 15 residues in the CDR3.

Regarding this clonotype: The junction departs from germline at one end; a sequencing error may be responsible. The CDR3 nucleotides read TGTGCCAGCAGTGAAAATGGGGGCGAGTACACTGAAGTTTTCTTT. Translation gives CASSENGGEYTEVFF. The chain employs TRBV6-1 and TRBJ1-1; a possible D gene is TRBD1 (6 bases). Germline V CDR1 and CDR2: MNHNS, SASEGT. The length of the CDR3 is 15 residues.

CDR3 bases: TGTGCCAGCAGCCAAGGGGTGAGTGAAGCTTTCTTT. The encoded protein is CASSQGVSEAFF. The chain uses TRBV16 and TRBJ1-1; no clear D gene. V dropped 2 bases and J dropped 7 bases, with 8 bases sitting between them. CDR1 and CDR2 from the germline V gene are KGHSY and FQNENV. The CDR3 sequence is 12 residues long.

The chain combines TRBV20-1 with TRBJ1-6; D unclear. The CDR3 spans 14 residues. Germline assignment: CDR1 DFQATT and CDR2 SNEGSKA (reference sequence). V lost 3 bases and J 6 bases, leaving 12 bases between the germline ends. The CDR3 sequence is CSASSGSFNSPLHF. In DNA form, the CDR3 reads TGCAGTGCTAGTAGTGGGTCATTTAATTCACCCCTCCACTTT.

This clonotype has just a few counts. V gene TRBV4-3 combines with J gene TRBJ2-4; TRBD2 agrees at 7 bases. CDR1 is LGHNA and CDR2 is YSLEER in the germline V gene. This CDR3 comprises 15 residues. V was pared by 3 bases and J by 3 bases, with 5 bases of the junction left unmatched. CDR3 bases: TGCGCCAGCAGCCAGAGCGGGATCGGCAAAAACATTCAGTACTTC. Protein sequence: CASSQSGIGKNIQYF.

The chain uses TRBV12-3 or TRBV12-4 and TRBJ1-2; D is ambiguous. Trimming shortened V by 6 bases and J by 8 bases, and 16 bases separated the two germline ends. The CDR3 totals 13 residues. The CDR3 DNA follows: TGTGCCAGCAGCCCTATGACCTCTGGGGGCTACACCTTC. Translation: CASSPMTSGGYTF.

V usage is TRBV2 and J usage is TRBJ1-3; possibly TRBD1 for D (6 bases). Between the trimmed V and J ends, which lost 6 bases and 3 bases, there was a span of 21 bases. The CDR3 consists of 17 residues. Germline CDR1 SNHLY, CDR2 FYNNEI. CDR3 sequence reads: CASSLTPIGGGGNTIYF. The CDR3 DNA sequence: TGTGCCAGCAGCCTTACACCAATAGGGGGTGGTGGAAACACCATATATTTT.

The chain couples TRBV9 to TRBJ2-5; 8 nucleotides line up with TRBD1. The CDR3 sequence is 15 residues long. Per the germline V gene, CDR1 is SGDLS and CDR2 is YYNGEE. Losses at the gene ends were 3 bases for V and 4 bases for J; bases not matched to a gene: 8. The CDR3 sequence: CASSANFGQGETQYF. The CDR3, as DNA: TGTGCCAGCAGCGCAAACTTCGGACAGGGAGAGACCCAGTACTTC.

Notes on this clonotype: At one end, the junction sequence differs from germline, possibly due to a read error. V and J are TRBV20-1 and TRBJ2-7, with 10 bases aligning to TRBD2. The CDR3 is 14 residues long. CDR1 DFQATT and CDR2 SNEGSKA come from the germline V gene (reference sequence). CDR3: CSARGLAVTYEQYF. In DNA, the CDR3 is TGCAGTGCCAGAGGACTAGCGGTTACCTACGAGCAGTACTTC.

The chain's CDR3 is CASSSDRSAEETQYF. DNA for the CDR3: TGTGCCAGCAGCTCCGACAGGTCAGCGGAAGAGACCCAGTACTTC. V and J are TRBV13 and TRBJ2-5; perhaps TRBD1 as D (6 bases). Trimming removed 4 bases from V and 3 bases from J, with 15 bases in between. There are 15 residues in the CDR3. Germline V lookup: CDR1 PRHDT, CDR2 FYEKMQ (reference sequence).

The V and J genes are TRBV29-1 and TRBJ2-6; D is possibly TRBD1 or TRBD2 (5 bases each). V shed 7 bases and J shed 4 bases, with 11 bases lying between them. This CDR3 spans 13 amino acids. Looked up from germline, CDR1 is SQVTM and CDR2 is ANQGSEA. CDR3 DNA: TGCAGCGCCCTACGGGACGGGGCCAACGTCCTGACTTTC. This translates into CSALRDGANVLTF.

V usage is TRBV15 and J usage is TRBJ2-7, with D unclear. CDR1 and CDR2 (germline): LNHNV, YYDKDF (reference sequence). This CDR3 contains 18 residues. Between the trimmed V and J ends, which lost 1 base and 7 bases, there was a span of 26 bases. CDR3 sequence: CATSRVPFDPSSYNEQYF. The CDR3 nucleotides read TGTGCCACCAGCAGAGTCCCCTTTGACCCGAGCTCCTACAATGAGCAGTACTTC.